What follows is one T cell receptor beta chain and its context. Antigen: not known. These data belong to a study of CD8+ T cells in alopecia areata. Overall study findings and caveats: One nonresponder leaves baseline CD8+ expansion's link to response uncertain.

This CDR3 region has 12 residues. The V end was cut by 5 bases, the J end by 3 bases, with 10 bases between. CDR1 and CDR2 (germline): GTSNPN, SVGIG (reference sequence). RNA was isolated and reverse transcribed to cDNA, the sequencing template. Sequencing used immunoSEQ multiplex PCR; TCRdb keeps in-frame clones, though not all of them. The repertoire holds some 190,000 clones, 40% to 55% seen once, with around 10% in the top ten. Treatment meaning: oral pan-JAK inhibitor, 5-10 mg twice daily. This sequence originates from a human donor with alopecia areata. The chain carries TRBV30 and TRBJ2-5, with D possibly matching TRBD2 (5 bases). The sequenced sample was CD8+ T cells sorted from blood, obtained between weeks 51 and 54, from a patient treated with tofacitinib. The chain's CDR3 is CAWGERKETQYF. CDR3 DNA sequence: TGTGCCTGGGGGGAGAGGAAAGAGACCCAGTACTTC.